This TCR beta chain came from a study of T cells in Graves' hyperthyroidism and ophthalmopathy. This clonotype was counted many times. Amplified regions were TCR beta CDR3 sequences from RNA transcripts. First-round RT-PCR of the TCR CDR3 relied on the HTBI primer set. TCRdb re-called the multiplex PCR reads through MiXCR, storing one row per CDR3 protein. The table shows fewer than 350,000 distinct CDR3 sequences, with approximately 13% occurring only once. The sample consisted of blood. The sequence derives from a woman aged 40 to 55 with Graves' hyperthyroidism.

The CDR3 sequence: CASSVGQGSDEQFF. CDR3 sequence (DNA): TGTGCCAGCAGTGTTGGACAGGGGAGTGATGAGCAGTTCTTC. The chain is built from TRBV6-1 and TRBJ2-1, with 9 positions matching TRBD1. V lost 4 bases and J lost 8; bases outside the gene matches: 6. The CDR3 covers 14 residues. Per germline, CDR1 MNHNS and CDR2 SASEGT.